The 2 T cell receptor beta chains below were found in one sample sequenced in a study of graft-versus-host responses after intestinal transplantation. Using immunoSEQ multiplex PCR, the repertoire was profiled, and TCRdb retains in-frame clones only, with some absent. The repertoire holds 35,000 to 55,000 clones, 85% to 95% seen once, with 5.9% in the top ten. The specimen comprised PBMCs, sampled 750 to 850 days after a first intestinal transplant, on the day of a second. The origin of the receptors is a human patient who received an intestinal transplant, so some T cells may come from the graft donor.

The rearrangement links TRBV5-1 to TRBJ1-1, with 9 bases aligning to TRBD1. Germline V gene sequence: CDR1 SGHRS, CDR2 YFSETQ. The CDR3 totals 16 residues. V trimming: 4 bases; J trimming: 0 bases; junction bases outside the gene matches: 7. The CDR3 loop is CASSPGQGNMNTEAFF. Here the CDR3 DNA reads TGCGCCAGCAGCCCTGGACAGGGGAACATGAACACTGAAGCTTTCTTT.

The chain combines TRBV5-1 with TRBJ2-5; D call uncertain. The CDR3 length is 11 residues. Trimming cost V 0 bases and J 4 bases, with 1 base left between them. Germline-derived CDR1 and CDR2 are SGHRS and YFSETQ. The CDR3 spells CASSLVETQYF. CDR3 nucleotides: TGCGCCAGCAGCTTGGTAGAGACCCAGTACTTC.